What follows are 6 T cell receptor beta chains derived from one specimen sequenced in a study of T cell clonality in common variable immunodeficiency. Using immunoSEQ multiplex PCR, the repertoire was profiled, and TCRdb retains in-frame clones only, with some absent. There are 30,000 to 40,000 clones in the sample, none observed a single time. Sequencing was done on a sample of peripheral blood mononuclear cells. All receptors derive from a person aged 18-69 years in good health.

In the case of this clone: The sequence runs out 3 residues before the end of the CDR3; the remainder is reconstructed from the germline J gene. The rearrangement uses TRBV7-2 and TRBJ2-7; D not certain. The CDR3 consists of 12 residues. V was clipped by 1 base and J by 4 bases, with 5 bases between them. Germline loops: CDR1 SGHTA, CDR2 FQGNSA. Partial CDR3 DNA: TGTGCCAGCAGCTTAGGGCAGTACGAG. It yields the protein CASSLGQYE. The whole CDR3 region reads CASSLGQYEQYF.

This clone was seen more than once but under ten times. Read sequence stops 3 residues before the CDR3 end, and the germline J gene provides the missing end. The gene calls are TRBV19 and TRBJ2-3, with D possibly being TRBD2 (5 bases). In germline, CDR1 is LNHDA, CDR2 SQIVND (reference sequence). The CDR3 has 13 amino acids. CDR3 DNA (partial): TGTGCCAGTAGTTCAACTAGGAAAGAGACG. Its protein is CASSSTRKET. The full CDR3 protein reads CASSSTRKETQYF.

This clone was observed many times. The DNA ends 3 residues before the CDR3 does, and the rest of the CDR3 is filled in from the germline J gene. This chain uses TRBV18 with TRBJ2-7; 10 bases fit TRBD2. The germline CDR1 and CDR2 sequences are KGHSH and LQKENI. The ends lost 4 bases at V and 3 bases at J; junction bases unmatched: 3. The CDR3 sequence is 14 residues long. The DNA read from the CDR3 is TGTGCCAGCTCACGGGCTAGCGGGAGCTACGAG. The encoded protein is CASSRASGSYE. The whole CDR3 protein reads CASSRASGSYEQYF.

On this clone: It may be a read error: a sequence one base away is much more abundant. The read gets to within 3 residues of the CDR3 end, and the germline J gene fills in the rest. Other DNA sequences of this sample code for an identical CDR3. The gene calls are TRBV6-2 or TRBV6-3 and TRBJ1-3, with 7 nucleotides matching TRBD1. The germline V gene has CDR1 MNHEY and CDR2 SVGEGT. This CDR3 has 14 amino acids. The CDR3 region is CASSPTGPAYTIYF. CDR3 bases read: TGTGCCAGCAGTCCGACAGGGCCCGCGTACACA.

In its sample, this clone was seen many times. The read is 3 residues too short to cover the CDR3 end, so that end is filled in from the germline J gene. The V and J genes are TRBV28 and TRBJ1-4, with D unresolved. Deletions cut 7 bases from V and 0 bases from J, with 6 bases between. This CDR3 has 13 amino acids. Germline V gene data show CDR1 as MDHEN and CDR2 as SYDVKM. This CDR3 is CASTTATNEKLFF. The sequenced CDR3 bases are TGTGCCAGCACCACTGCAACTAATGAAAAA.

Ten or more counts support this clone. The sequenced fragment ends 3 residues before the CDR3 boundary, so the rest is inferred from the germline J gene. The J gene is TRBJ2-7, the V gene TRBV18; D uncertain. CDR1 is KGHSH and CDR2 is LQKENI in the germline V gene. The CDR3 is 14 residues long. V lost 0 bases and J lost 3, with 9 bases in between. CDR3 residues: CASSPPAQFYEQYF. The CDR3 bases that were read are TGTGCCAGCTCACCACCGGCTCAGTTCTACGAG.